The 26 T cell receptor beta chains listed next were all sequenced from one sample in a study of Ad26.COV2.S vaccination and SARS-CoV-2 variants. The table came from immunoSEQ multiplex PCR; TCRdb's copy has only in-frame clones and leaves some out. Seen here are about 410,000 clones, 92% observed once, and the top ten hold under 2%. Sample treatment: some 19 received Ad26.COV2.S at low or high dose, single or two shots; about 5 received placebo; per-sample allocation not given. The samples were gathered on day 63 after the first injection of vaccine or placebo. Sample: peripheral blood, taken in a trial of Ad26.COV2.S vaccine versus placebo. The receptor source for this set is a person aged 18 to 65 who received the Ad26.COV2.S COVID-19 vaccine or a placebo.

The CDR3 nucleotides are TGCGCCAGCAGCCAAGACGGAGGTAATGAAAAACTGTTTTTT. It encodes CASSQDGGNEKLFF. The V and J genes are TRBV4-3 and TRBJ1-4; no definite D call. The CDR3 is 14 residues long. Per germline, CDR1 LGHNA and CDR2 YSLEER. Trimming removed 0 bases at V and 4 bases at J, with 6 bases between.

The chain is built from TRBV29-1 and TRBJ2-4; no reliable D call. The CDR3 consists of 11 residues. The V gene's germline CDR1 is SQVTM and CDR2 ANQGSEA. V lost 7 bases, J lost 8 bases, and 12 bases lay in between. The CDR3 loop is CSGRQTDIQYF. The CDR3 region has the DNA TGCAGCGGCCGACAAACGGACATTCAGTACTTC.

The V gene is TRBV6-2 or TRBV6-3, the J gene TRBJ1-6; 8 bases are shared with TRBD1. The CDR3 consists of 19 residues. The ends lost 0 bases at V and 5 bases at J; junction bases unmatched: 12. Germline V lookup: CDR1 MNHEY, CDR2 SVGEGT. The CDR3 DNA sequence: TGTGCCAGCAGTTACTCGAGACGGGTTGAGACAGGGGATAATTCACCCCTCCACTTT. Its protein is CASSYSRRVETGDNSPLHF.

The rearrangement uses TRBV5-1 and TRBJ2-2; the D gene is possibly TRBD2 (5 bases). The CDR3 loop spans 17 amino acids. V was trimmed by 3 bases and J by 4 bases, leaving 19 bases between them. CDR1 is SGHRS and CDR2 is YFSETQ in the germline V gene. The CDR3: CASSSGAGDRGTGELFF. DNA for the CDR3: TGCGCCAGCAGCTCGGGTGCAGGCGACCGGGGCACCGGGGAGCTGTTTTTT.

The V and J genes are TRBV19 and TRBJ1-5, with a weak D call TRBD1 (5 bases). This CDR3 has 16 residues. CDR1 is LNHDA and CDR2 is SQIVND in the germline V gene (reference sequence). V was shortened by 3 bases and J by 2 bases, with 14 bases between the two germline ends. CDR3 in DNA: TGTGCCAGTAGTATTACGCCGGGGACGCGCAATCAGCCCCAGCATTTT. Encoded protein: CASSITPGTRNQPQHF.

V gene TRBV7-9 combines with J gene TRBJ1-6, with 9 bases lining up with TRBD1. Germline-derived CDR1 and CDR2 are SEHNR and FQNEAQ (reference sequence). CDR3 length equals 14 residues. V trimming: 7 bases; J trimming: 5 bases; junction bases outside the gene matches: 3. CDR3 amino acids: CASKRTGDNSPLHF. The CDR3 bases are TGTGCCAGCAAAAGGACAGGGGATAATTCACCCCTCCACTTT. Based on the CDR3 plus reference TRBV7-9 and TRBJ1-6, the full variable domain is DTGVSQNPRHKITKRGQNVTFRCDPISEHNRLYWYRQTLGQGPEFLTYFQNEAQLEKSRLLSDRFSAERPKGSFSTLEIQRTEQGDSAMYLCASKRTGDNSPLHFGNGTRLTVT.

The chain couples TRBV6-2 or TRBV6-3 to TRBJ2-7; a possible D gene is TRBD2 (6 bases). Trimming removed 4 bases at V and 2 bases at J, with 15 bases between. This CDR3 spans 15 amino acids. Germline values: CDR1 MNHEY, CDR2 SVGEGT. CDR3 sequence reads: CASSLTGTGAYEQYF. The CDR3 DNA follows: TGTGCCAGCAGTTTAACCGGGACGGGGGCCTACGAGCAGTACTTC.

For this clone: This CDR3 is also generated by other DNA sequences in the sample. The rearrangement links TRBV4-1 to TRBJ2-7; 9 nucleotides match TRBD1. From germline, CDR1 is MGHRA and CDR2 YSYEKL. This CDR3 contains 15 residues. V was clipped by 1 base and J by 2 bases; unmatched bases: 3. CDR3 sequence reads: CASSQGGQGTYEQYF. In DNA, the CDR3 is TGCGCCAGCAGCCAAGGGGGACAGGGAACCTACGAGCAGTACTTC.

The rearrangement uses TRBV11-2 and TRBJ2-1, with D unresolved. The ends were cut back, 3 bases at V and 5 bases at J, with 5 bases in the middle. This CDR3 is built from 12 residues. Germline V lookup: CDR1 SGHAT, CDR2 FQNNGV. The CDR3 DNA reads as TGTGCCAGCAGCTTCCGAGACAATGAGCAGTTCTTC. This translates into CASSFRDNEQFF. Looking up the rest from reference TRBV11-2 and TRBJ2-1 gives the full variable domain: EAGVAQSPRYKIIEKRQSVAFWCNPISGHATLYWYQQILGQGPKLLIQFQNNGVVDDSQLPKDRFSAERLKGVDSTLKIQPAKLEDSAVYLCASSFRDNEQFFGPGTRLTVL.

This chain connects TRBV7-2 to TRBJ2-1; TRBD2 agrees at 10 bases. The V segment lost 5 bases and the J segment 5 bases; nucleotides outside the gene matches: 6. There are 15 residues in the CDR3. CDR1 is SGHTA and CDR2 is FQGNSA in the germline V gene. Here the CDR3 DNA reads TGTGCCAGCAGCCGCTCTAGCGGGGGTAACAATGAGCAGTTCTTC. As protein: CASSRSSGGNNEQFF.

The rearrangement links TRBV28 to TRBJ2-2, with D perhaps matching TRBD1 (6 bases). Germline V CDR1 and CDR2: MDHEN, SYDVKM. This CDR3 is 15 amino acids long. Trimming pared 6 bases from V and 0 bases from J, leaving 11 bases between. The CDR3 is CASRTGLPNTGELFF. In DNA form, the CDR3 reads TGTGCCAGCAGGACAGGACTTCCGAACACCGGGGAGCTGTTTTTT.

V and J are TRBV6-2 or TRBV6-3 and TRBJ2-7; D call uncertain. The CDR3 sequence is 14 residues long. Per germline, CDR1 MNHEY and CDR2 SVGEGT. V lost 2 bases and J 6 bases, leaving 14 bases between the germline ends. The CDR3 bases are TGTGCCAGCAGTTACCCCCTAGGCCCGGTCGAGCAGTACTTC. This gives the protein CASSYPLGPVEQYF.

About this clone itself: The same CDR3 is also encoded by other DNA sequences in this sample. This chain connects TRBV5-8 to TRBJ1-1, with D possibly TRBD1 on 5 matching bases. Per germline, CDR1 SGHTS and CDR2 YDEGEE. V lost 3 bases and J lost 3, with 9 bases in between. The CDR3 covers 13 residues. CDR3 in DNA: TGTGCCAGCAGCTGGGACGGGGACACTGAAGCTTTCTTT. Translated, it gives CASSWDGDTEAFF.

This rearrangement joins TRBV5-4 to TRBJ1-1; D is unclear. The V and J ends lost 2 bases and 6 bases respectively, with 5 bases between them. The germline V gene has CDR1 SGHNT and CDR2 YYREEE (reference sequence). This CDR3 is built from 11 residues. In DNA form, the CDR3 reads TGTGCCAGCAGCTTTGGACCTGAAGCTTTCTTT. This encodes CASSFGPEAFF.

V gene TRBV24-1 combines with J gene TRBJ2-1; weak D call: TRBD2 (6 bases). This CDR3 spans 16 amino acids. V was trimmed by 5 bases and J by 6 bases, leaving 19 bases between them. Germline V gene sequence: CDR1 KGHDR, CDR2 SFDVKD. CDR3 sequence: CATSANPGRHGNEQFF. For the CDR3, the DNA is TGTGCCACCAGTGCAAACCCCGGGAGACACGGCAATGAGCAGTTCTTC.

J is TRBJ1-5 and V is TRBV6-5; TRBD1 aligns across 8 bases. Trimming took 6 bases from V and 4 from J; bases not matched to a gene: 5. Germline V gene sequence: CDR1 MNHEY, CDR2 SVGAGI. The CDR3 consists of 14 residues. The CDR3 spells CASSQQGVNQPQHF. In DNA, the CDR3 is TGTGCCAGCAGCCAACAGGGGGTGAATCAGCCCCAGCATTTT.

The chain is built from TRBV28 and TRBJ1-6; TRBD1 agrees at 12 bases. The CDR3 has 16 amino acids. J was trimmed by 7 bases and V by 6 bases; bases with no gene match: 7. Per the germline V gene, CDR1 is MDHEN and CDR2 is SYDVKM. The CDR3 DNA reads TGTGCCAGCAGGGGCCGGGACAGGGGGCTAAATTCACCCCTCCACTTT. Translating it yields CASRGRDRGLNSPLHF.

The chain links TRBV7-2 to TRBJ2-7; D may be TRBD1 (5 bases). CDR3 size: 15 residues. Germline-derived CDR1 and CDR2 are SGHTA and FQGNSA. Trimming stripped 5 bases from V and 2 bases from J, with 16 bases between. The CDR3: CASSKGRQLTYEQYF. Written as DNA, the CDR3 is TGTGCCAGCAGCAAGGGTCGACAGCTTACCTACGAGCAGTACTTC. The variable domain in full, completed from reference TRBV7-2 and TRBJ2-7, reads GAGVSQSPSNKVTEKGKDVELRCDPISGHTALYWYRQSLGQGLEFLIYFQGNSAPDKSGLPSDRFSAERTGGSVSTLTIQRTQQEDSAVYLCASSKGRQLTYEQYFGPGTRLTVT.

The chain joins TRBV16 to TRBJ1-1; possible D gene TRBD1, 5 bases. There are 12 residues in the CDR3. V lost 6 bases and J 5 bases, leaving 10 bases between the germline ends. Germline values: CDR1 KGHSY, CDR2 FQNENV. The CDR3 reads CASSEGWTEAFF. CDR3 in DNA: TGTGCCAGCAGTGAGGGGTGGACTGAAGCTTTCTTT.

The DNA for the CDR3 is TGTGCCACCAGTGACCCCGGACAGGGACGGGGGATTGATACGCAGTATTTT. Amino acids: CATSDPGQGRGIDTQYF. The chain is built from TRBV24-1 and TRBJ2-3; the match to TRBD1 covers 8 bases. With V trimmed by 4 bases and J by 6 bases, 14 bases remained unmatched. The CDR3 extends over 17 amino acids. Germline lookup yields CDR1 KGHDR and CDR2 SFDVKD.

V is TRBV15 and J is TRBJ2-6; TRBD1 matches at 9 bases. The CDR3 sequence is 19 residues long. Trimming took 1 base from V and 5 from J; bases not matched to a gene: 12. Germline CDR1 reads LNHNV; CDR2 reads YYDKDF (reference sequence). The CDR3 spells CATSRGVGTGPIRANVLTF. CDR3 DNA sequence: TGTGCCACCAGCAGAGGGGTTGGGACAGGGCCCATTAGGGCCAACGTCCTGACTTTC.

V is TRBV30 and J is TRBJ2-5; D gene unclear. The CDR3 sequence is 13 residues long. From germline, CDR1 is GTSNPN and CDR2 SVGIG (reference sequence). V lost 2 bases and J lost 4, with 11 bases in between. In DNA form, the CDR3 reads TGTGCCTGGAGTAAGAGGAACACAGAGACCCAGTACTTC. Translation: CAWSKRNTETQYF.

The V gene is TRBV18, the J gene TRBJ2-1; no firm D call. Per germline, CDR1 KGHSH and CDR2 LQKENI. Trimming shortened V by 5 bases and J by 1 base, and 6 bases separated the two germline ends. The CDR3 has 13 residues. CDR3 coding DNA: TGTGCCAGCTCATTAGTGTCCTACAATGAGCAGTTCTTC. Residues: CASSLVSYNEQFF.

The chain uses TRBV6-5 and TRBJ1-1, with TRBD1 matching over 10 bases. The CDR3 runs 13 residues. Germline V gene lookup returns CDR1 MNHEY and CDR2 SVGAGI. J lost 1 base, V lost 11 bases, and 4 bases had no gene match. The CDR3 bases are TGTGCCTCCGGGGACAGGGGGAACACTGAAGCTTTCTTT. This gives the protein CASGDRGNTEAFF.

This chain connects TRBV18 to TRBJ1-1, with D maybe TRBD1 (6 bases). Trimming took off 3 bases at V and 1 base at J, with 18 bases between the two ends. Germline CDR1 reads KGHSH; CDR2 reads LQKENI. This CDR3 contains 17 residues. The CDR3 loop reads CASSPSLPGAGNTEAFF. The CDR3 DNA reads TGTGCCAGCTCACCCAGTCTCCCGGGGGCGGGGAACACTGAAGCTTTCTTT.

The chain has TRBV19 and TRBJ1-3; possibly TRBD1 for D (5 bases). This CDR3 comprises 19 residues. The ends were cut back, 7 bases at V and 0 bases at J, with 25 bases in the middle. The germline gives CDR1 LNHDA, CDR2 SQIVND (reference sequence). The CDR3 reads CASKFRGLGQSYSGNTIYF. Here the CDR3 DNA reads TGTGCCAGTAAGTTTAGGGGTCTCGGGCAGTCATACTCTGGAAACACCATATATTTT.